A single sample gave rise to the 12 T cell receptor beta chains below, sequenced in a study of tissue T cells after allogeneic stem cell transplantation. The repertoire was sequenced with immunoSEQ multiplex PCR; TCRdb's copy has only in-frame clones and lacks some. Of around 2,000 clones in the sample, around 50% were seen once. The time point: mouse harvest day 7 after allogeneic transplant. Each mouse received 10^7 T-cell-depleted marrow cells plus 10^6 splenic CD5+ T cells by tail vein. The sample taken for sequencing was spleen. These receptors were collected from a female BALB/c mouse given C57BL/6 T cells with graft-versus-host disease after an allogeneic hematopoietic cell transplant.

Of note for this clone: Gene names are the mouse ones. The read gets to within 1 residue of the CDR3 end, and the germline J gene fills in the rest. This chain links TRBV5 with TRBJ1-1, with D hard to call. This CDR3 is 13 amino acids long. CDR1 LGHNA and CDR2 YNLKQL come from the germline V gene (reference sequence). V lost 0 bases to trimming and J lost 4 bases, with 6 bases between them. Incomplete CDR3 DNA: TGTGCCAGCAGCCAAGATGCCATCACAGAAGTCTTC. This translates into CASSQDAITEVF. The whole CDR3 protein is CASSQDAITEVFF.

Only a few counts were recorded for this clone. Gene names and germline match the mouse. The missing CDR3 end, 1 residue past where the read stops, is filled in from the germline J gene. The rearrangement links TRBV17 to TRBJ1-4, with D possibly matching TRBD1 (6 bases). Trimming took off 3 bases at V and 0 bases at J, with 8 bases between the two ends. The CDR3 sequence is 15 residues long. Germline V lookup: CDR1 MNHDT, CDR2 YYDKIL. Incomplete CDR3 DNA: TGTGCTAGCAGTAGTAGGGGGGTTTCCAACGAAAGATTATTT. Its protein product is CASSSRGVSNERLF. The whole CDR3 protein reads CASSSRGVSNERLFF.

On this clone itself: These gene names are mouse names. The CDR3 end lies 1 residue beyond the end of the read and is filled in from the germline J gene. V usage is TRBV26 and J usage is TRBJ2-4, with unresolved D. CDR3 size: 13 residues. V lost 2 bases and J lost 0, with 3 bases in between. Germline V gene lookup returns CDR1 KGHPV and CDR2 FQNQEV (reference sequence). The part of the CDR3 DNA that was read is TGTGCCAGCAGTCTGAATAGTCAAAACACCTTGTAC. Protein product: CASSLNSQNTLY. From start to end, the CDR3 is CASSLNSQNTLYF.

Comments on this clone: Any gene name here is a mouse gene name. Read sequence stops 1 residue before the CDR3 end, and the germline J gene provides the missing end. This chain links TRBV13-2 with TRBJ1-5, with unresolved D. The CDR3 runs 15 residues. The germline gives CDR1 NNHNN, CDR2 SYGAGS (reference sequence). V lost 0 bases to trimming and J lost 1 base, with 8 bases between them. The sequenced part of the CDR3 DNA is TGTGCCAGCGGTGATGCCGGCAGAAACAACCAGGCTCCGCTT. This translates into CASGDAGRNNQAPL. The whole CDR3 is CASGDAGRNNQAPLF.

This clone has just a few counts. The listed genes are named as in mouse. Sequencing ends 1 residue short of the CDR3 end; the germline J gene provides the rest. The chain links TRBV2 to TRBJ2-5, with D tentatively TRBD2 (5 bases). Trimming stripped 0 bases from V and 4 bases from J, with 11 bases between. Germline CDR1 LGHNA, CDR2 YSYQKL. CDR3 length equals 15 residues. The part of the CDR3 DNA that was read is TGTGCCAGCAGCCAAGACGGGCTGGGTGAAGACACCCAGTAC. It translates to CASSQDGLGEDTQY. The whole CDR3 sequence reads CASSQDGLGEDTQYF.

Turning to this clone: Gene labels here are mouse ones. The read terminates 1 residue before the CDR3 end, so the remaining end is supplied by the germline J gene. This chain joins TRBV31 and TRBJ2-5; 10 positions match TRBD2. CDR1 is GKSSPN, CDR2 SITVG, per germline. Germline trimming cut 3 bases from V and 5 bases from J; bases unmatched to any gene: 2. CDR3 length equals 13 residues. The CDR3 loop reads CAWRGDWGDTQYF. The DNA read from the CDR3 is TGTGCCTGGAGGGGGGACTGGGGAGACACCCAGTAC.

A word on this clone: Its ends do not fully match the called genes, so a read error is possible. Genes and germline come from the mouse. The observed sequence ends 1 residue before the CDR3 terminus, with the missing tail filled in from the germline J gene. This CDR3 is also generated by other DNA sequences in the sample. The V and J genes are TRBV2 and TRBJ2-5, with 10 nucleotides matching TRBD2. The CDR3 consists of 14 residues. Germline assignment: CDR1 LGHNA and CDR2 YSYQKL. This chain's CDR3 is CASSQGLGADTQYF. CDR3 DNA, as far as it was read: TGCGCCAGCAGCCAAGGACTGGGGGCTGACACCCAGTAC.

This clone is medium-sized by share. Gene names and germline match the mouse. From the germline J gene comes the end of the CDR3, since the read stops 1 residue before it. V is TRBV13-2 and J is TRBJ2-2; 8 nucleotides line up with TRBD1. The CDR3 extends over 16 amino acids. Germline V lookup: CDR1 NNHNN, CDR2 SYGAGS (reference sequence). V trimming: 2 bases; J trimming: 0 bases; junction bases outside the gene matches: 3. The covered CDR3 bases are TGTGCCAGCGGTGAAGACAGGGGCGCAAACACCGGGCAGCTCTAC. Its translation: CASGEDRGANTGQLY. In full, the CDR3 reads CASGEDRGANTGQLYF.

Comments on this clone: Genes and germline are mouse. The read finishes 1 residue shy of the CDR3 end, and the germline J gene is used to complete it. The chain joins TRBV26 to TRBJ1-1; possible D gene TRBD1, 5 bases. Germline assignment: CDR1 KGHPV and CDR2 FQNQEV (reference sequence). The CDR3 has 13 residues. V was shortened by 4 bases and J by 1 base, with 7 bases between the two germline ends. The sequenced CDR3 bases are TGTGCCAGCAGTCAGGACAAAAACACAGAAGTCTTC. As protein: CASSQDKNTEVF. The whole CDR3 protein reads CASSQDKNTEVFF.

Notes on this clone: Gene labels here are mouse ones. The read ends 1 residue shy of where the CDR3 ends; the end is completed using the germline J gene. The chain links TRBV26 to TRBJ2-3, with a possible D match to TRBD1 (5 bases). The germline gives CDR1 KGHPV, CDR2 FQNQEV (reference sequence). Trimming cost V 4 bases and J 0 bases, with 11 bases left between them. This CDR3 has 15 amino acids. CDR3 residues: CASSPSPGSAETLYF. Partial CDR3 DNA: TGTGCCAGCAGTCCATCACCAGGGAGTGCAGAAACGCTGTAT.

There are a few counts of this clone. Mouse gene names apply. The read stops 1 residue short of the end of the CDR3; the missing end is completed from the germline J gene. The V call is TRBV26, the J call TRBJ2-2; D is unresolved. CDR3 size: 14 residues. CDR1 and CDR2 from the germline V gene are KGHPV and FQNQEV (reference sequence). Trimming removed 0 bases from V and 8 bases from J, with 10 bases in between. CDR3 bases read: TGTGCCAGCAGTCTGTCGACGGCAGGTGGGCAGCTCTAC. This translates into CASSLSTAGGQLY. The entire CDR3 reads CASSLSTAGGQLYF.

Turning to this clone: The gene symbols are mouse symbols. With the read ending 1 residue before the CDR3 end, the germline J gene is used to fill in that end. V and J are TRBV12-2 and TRBJ2-5; 14 bases agree with TRBD2. The junction had 10 bases not matched to a gene; V was cut back by 3 bases and J by 6 bases. The CDR3 covers 17 residues. Germline CDR1 is SGHLS and CDR2 is HYDKME. The part of the CDR3 DNA that was read is TGTGCCAGCTCTACCGGGACTGGGGGGGCGCGCGCGGACACCCAGTAC. It translates to CASSTGTGGARADTQY. The complete CDR3 reads CASSTGTGGARADTQYF.